One sample yielded the 20 T cell receptor beta chains listed below, sequenced in a study of blood T cell repertoires in COVID-19. Assay used: immunoSEQ multiplex PCR; TCRdb lists only in-frame clones, some missing. The profile shows around 57,000 clones, roughly nine tenths of them singletons. Sequenced material: peripheral blood. Every receptor here comes from a man between 50 and 59 years old with acute or convalescent COVID-19.

The chain is built from TRBV7-9 and TRBJ2-3; TRBD1 matches 10 bases. The CDR3 is made up of 15 amino acids. With 5 bases clipped from V and 5 bases from J, the junction kept 7 bases outside the gene matches. CDR1 and CDR2 from the germline V gene are SEHNR and FQNEAQ (reference sequence). The CDR3 loop reads CASSAGQGDGDTQYF. The CDR3 DNA follows: TGTGCCAGCAGCGCCGGACAGGGGGACGGAGATACGCAGTATTTT.

The V gene is TRBV3-1 (or the pseudogene TRBV3-2), the J gene TRBJ1-3; tentative D call: TRBD1 (6 bases). The CDR3 totals 15 residues. Trimming left V 3 bases short and J 2 bases short, with 11 bases between. Germline CDR1 LGHDT, CDR2 YNNKEL (reference sequence). CDR3: CASSQSQGTGNTIYF. CDR3 sequence (DNA): TGTGCCAGCAGCCAGTCACAGGGAACTGGAAACACCATATATTTT.

DNA of the CDR3: TGTGCCATCAGTGAAGCTAGCGGGGAGACCGTCCATGAGCAGTTCTTC. Protein: CAISEASGETVHEQFF. The V and J genes are TRBV10-3 and TRBJ2-1; 9 nucleotides agree with TRBD2. The germline V gene has CDR1 ENHRY and CDR2 SYGVKD. Losses at the gene ends were 3 bases for V and 8 bases for J; bases not matched to a gene: 11. The length of the CDR3 is 16 residues.

The chain carries TRBV14 and TRBJ2-5; D is perhaps TRBD2 (5 bases). This CDR3 spans 15 amino acids. Germline CDR1 reads SGHDN; CDR2 reads FVKESK. V was shortened by 0 bases and J by 1 base, with 9 bases between the two germline ends. DNA for the CDR3: TGTGCCAGCAGCCAAGAGGTAGGACTCCAAGAGACCCAGTACTTC. This codes for CASSQEVGLQETQYF. Full variable domain (rest looked up from reference TRBV14 and TRBJ2-5): EAGVTQFPSHSVIEKGQTVTLRCDPISGHDNLYWYRRVMGKEIKFLLHFVKESKQDESGMPNNRFLAERTGGTYSTLKVQPAELEDSGVYFCASSQEVGLQETQYFGPGTRLLVL.

The genes are TRBV11-3 and TRBJ2-7; TRBD1 matches 8 bases. J was trimmed by 0 bases and V by 7 bases; bases with no gene match: 2. This CDR3 contains 13 residues. Germline V gene sequence: CDR1 SGHNT, CDR2 YENEEA. CDR3 in amino acids: CASTDRGSYEQYF. CDR3 DNA sequence: TGTGCCAGCACCGACAGGGGCTCCTACGAGCAGTACTTC.

This rearrangement joins TRBV2 to TRBJ1-5; TRBD1 aligns across 8 bases. The V gene's germline CDR1 is SNHLY and CDR2 FYNNEI. Germline trimming cut 7 bases from V and 7 bases from J; bases unmatched to any gene: 3. CDR3 size: 12 residues. Here the CDR3 reads CASKGQGQPQHF. In nucleotides, the CDR3 is TGTGCCAGCAAAGGACAGGGCCAGCCCCAGCATTTT.

V gene TRBV5-1 combines with J gene TRBJ2-7, with D possibly TRBD2 on 6 matching bases. The CDR3 runs to 15 residues. CDR1 and CDR2 (germline): SGHRS, YFSETQ. V was trimmed by 1 base and J by 2 bases, leaving 13 bases between them. The DNA for the CDR3 is TGCGCCAGCAGCTTGTCAGCGGGTCTAACCTACGAGCAGTACTTC. Translated: CASSLSAGLTYEQYF.

The V call is TRBV2, the J call TRBJ1-3, with TRBD1 identical over 7 bases. Germline lookup yields CDR1 SNHLY and CDR2 FYNNEI. Trimming cost V 6 bases and J 3 bases; bases outside gene matches: 8. The CDR3 spans 15 residues. In nucleotides, the CDR3 is TGTGCCAGCAGGGGACAGAGAGGCGGTGGAAACACCATATATTTT. This codes for CASRGQRGGGNTIYF.

The chain has TRBV29-1 and TRBJ2-1; D perhaps matches TRBD2 (5 bases). CDR1 and CDR2 (germline): SQVTM, ANQGSEA. V lost 8 bases and J 1 base, leaving 9 bases between the germline ends. The CDR3 loop spans 12 amino acids. The CDR3 loop is CSFRRSYNEQFF. DNA of the CDR3: TGCAGCTTTCGGAGGTCCTACAATGAGCAGTTCTTC.

This sequence joins TRBV2 and TRBJ2-7, with D possibly being TRBD1 (8 bases). The V and J ends lost 8 bases and 4 bases respectively, with 21 bases between them. Germline values: CDR1 SNHLY, CDR2 FYNNEI. This CDR3 has 15 amino acids. The CDR3 protein is CASGAGGGRSYEQYF. The DNA for the CDR3 is TGTGCCAGCGGGGCAGGGGGCGGGAGATCTTACGAGCAGTACTTC.

The V and J genes are TRBV11-2 and TRBJ1-6; 11 bases map to TRBD1. Germline V gene sequence: CDR1 SGHAT, CDR2 FQNNGV. The junction had 4 bases not matched to a gene; V was cut back by 5 bases and J by 7 bases. CDR3 length: 15 residues. DNA of the CDR3: TGTGCCAGCAGCACAGGGACAGGGGGAAATTCACCCCTCCACTTT. Translating gives CASSTGTGGNSPLHF.

The rearrangement links TRBV12-3 or TRBV12-4 to TRBJ1-2; D call uncertain. The V end lost 5 bases, the J end lost 4 bases, and 8 bases lay between the germline ends. The length of the CDR3 is 12 residues. In DNA form, the CDR3 reads TGTGCCAGCAGTCGGGATGGCTATGGCTACACCTTC. Its translation is CASSRDGYGYTF.

V usage is TRBV4-1 and J usage is TRBJ2-7; D unresolved. CDR1 is MGHRA, CDR2 YSYEKL, per germline. CDR3 size: 14 residues. The V end was cut by 0 bases, the J end by 2 bases, with 8 bases between. The DNA of the CDR3 is TGCGCCAGCAGCCAAGACCCAGGAACCTACGAGCAGTACTTC. Protein: CASSQDPGTYEQYF.

The chain employs TRBV5-1 and TRBJ1-1, with unresolved D. Germline V gene sequence: CDR1 SGHRS, CDR2 YFSETQ. V lost 4 bases, J lost 8 bases, and 18 bases lay in between. CDR3 length: 14 residues. For the CDR3, the DNA is TGCGCCAGCAGCGCAGGTAACAAAAACAGCGAAGCTTTCTTT. Translated, it gives CASSAGNKNSEAFF.

This clone was seen a few times. The V gene is TRBV18, the J gene TRBJ1-5; D not resolved. The V gene lost 3 bases and the J gene lost 6 bases, with 9 bases spanning the gap. This CDR3 comprises 13 residues. From germline, CDR1 is KGHSH and CDR2 LQKENI. The CDR3 here is CASSPRMSQPQHF. In nucleotides, the CDR3 is TGTGCCAGCTCACCGAGGATGTCTCAGCCCCAGCATTTT.

V and J are TRBV7-9 and TRBJ1-4; 7 nucleotides align to TRBD1. From germline, CDR1 is SEHNR and CDR2 FQNEAQ (reference sequence). With V trimmed by 2 bases and J by 4 bases, 4 bases remained unmatched. The CDR3 is 15 residues long. CDR3 protein: CASSLRAGGNEKLFF. CDR3 in DNA: TGTGCCAGCAGCTTACGGGCAGGGGGTAATGAAAAACTGTTTTTT.

This chain links TRBV7-9 with TRBJ2-5; 7 bases are shared with TRBD2. J lost 0 bases, V lost 5 bases, and 0 bases had no gene match. Germline CDR1 is SEHNR and CDR2 is FQNEAQ (reference sequence). The CDR3 is 13 amino acids. DNA of the CDR3: TGTGCCAGCAGCCGGGGGGACCAAGAGACCCAGTACTTC. Translation gives CASSRGDQETQYF.

This rearrangement joins TRBV11-2 to TRBJ2-1; the match to TRBD2 covers 9 bases. In germline, CDR1 is SGHAT, CDR2 FQNNGV. V was clipped by 5 bases and J by 10 bases; unmatched bases: 15. The CDR3 contains 16 residues. The CDR3 is CASSHGLAQTLEEQFF. The CDR3 coding sequence is TGTGCCAGCAGCCATGGACTAGCGCAAACGTTAGAGGAGCAGTTCTTC.

This chain uses TRBV7-6 with TRBJ1-2; 9 bases are a match to TRBD1. The junction had 4 bases not matched to a gene; V was cut back by 2 bases and J by 3 bases. Germline lookup yields CDR1 SGHVS and CDR2 FNYEAQ. The CDR3 runs to 15 residues. As DNA, the CDR3 is TGTGCCAGCAGCTTAACACAGGGGGCGGACTATGGCTACACCTTC. Residues: CASSLTQGADYGYTF.

The chain uses TRBV10-1 and TRBJ2-5, with 8 bases aligning to TRBD2. Germline assignment: CDR1 WNHNN and CDR2 SYGVQD (reference sequence). V was clipped by 0 bases and J by 5 bases; unmatched bases: 8. CDR3 length equals 16 residues. The CDR3 spells CASSESRSGRAETQYF. As DNA, the CDR3 is TGCGCCAGCAGTGAGTCGCGGAGCGGGAGAGCGGAGACCCAGTACTTC.